These T cell receptor beta chains were read from a single sample in a study of blood T cell repertoires in COVID-19. Measured with immunoSEQ multiplex PCR; TCRdb has only the in-frame clones, and not every one. The repertoire has roughly 320,000 clones, around 87% of them found once; the top ten carry 1% to 1.5%. Specimen: peripheral blood. Receptors originate from a man aged 70-80 years with acute or convalescent COVID-19. Both conserved end residues are part of each CDR3. Fields, in order: D gene, clone size, V gene, J gene, CDR3 protein, CDR3 DNA. The D gene is left open where the match is weak. Clone size, where shown, is once, few, many, or a class for clones that have expanded.

>TRBD1|few|TRBV6-5|TRBJ2-7
CASSRTGAFNEQYF
TGTGCCAGCAGTCGGACAGGGGCTTTCAACGAGCAGTACTTC
>TRBD2|-|TRBV3-1/TRBV3-2|TRBJ2-5
CASSQDRSGNLQETQYF
TGTGCCAGCAGCCAAGATCGTAGCGGGAACCTCCAAGAGACCCAGTACTTC
>TRBD1|-|TRBV10-3|TRBJ1-6
CAISRGGLSYNSPLHF
TGTGCCATCAGCCGAGGGGGCTTGTCCTATAATTCACCCCTCCACTTT
>TRBD2|-|TRBV4-3|TRBJ2-3
CASSIRTGTSGRAYVPDTQYF
TGCGCCAGCAGCATCCGAACCGGGACTAGCGGGAGGGCCTATGTCCCAGATACGCAGTATTTT
>-|-|TRBV7-2|TRBJ1-1
CASSFWRDTEAFF
TGTGCCAGCAGCTTCTGGAGAGATACTGAAGCTTTCTTT
>TRBD1|-|TRBV5-6|TRBJ1-4
CASSGTGRTNEKLFF
TGTGCCAGCAGCGGGACAGGGAGGACTAATGAAAAACTGTTTTTT
>TRBD1|-|TRBV28|TRBJ1-1
CASSSQGAVNTEAFF
TGTGCCAGCAGTTCACAGGGGGCAGTGAACACTGAAGCTTTCTTT
>-|-|TRBV6-6|TRBJ1-2
CASSGGYREDGYTF
TGTGCCAGCAGTGGAGGATATAGGGAAGATGGCTACACCTTC
>-|-|TRBV7-2|TRBJ1-2
CASSPRATGGYGYTF
TGTGCCAGCAGCCCCCGGGCCACGGGAGGCTATGGCTACACCTTC
>TRBD1|-|TRBV9|TRBJ1-6
CASSDNPGTGGSYNSPLHF
TGTGCCAGCAGCGACAATCCCGGGACAGGGGGTTCCTATAATTCACCCCTCCACTTT
>-|few|TRBV5-6|TRBJ1-2
CASSLLTGTGYGYTF
TGTGCCAGCAGCTTGTTGACAGGTACGGGCTATGGCTACACCTTC
>TRBD2|-|TRBV19|TRBJ2-7
CASSGTSGDEQYF
TGTGCCAGTAGTGGTACTAGCGGGGACGAGCAGTACTTC
>-|-|TRBV19|TRBJ2-7
CASSVGLLHGQYF
TGTGCCAGTAGTGTAGGACTCCTTCACGGGCAGTACTTC
>-|few|TRBV11-2|TRBJ1-1
CASSLEAGTEAFF
TGTGCCAGCAGCTTAGAAGCAGGCACTGAAGCTTTCTTT
>TRBD1|-|TRBV7-3|TRBJ2-7
CASRRDRESEQYF
TGTGCCAGCAGACGGGACAGGGAAAGTGAGCAGTACTTC
>-|-|TRBV3-1/TRBV3-2|TRBJ2-1
CASSHFLNEQFF
TGTGCCAGCAGCCATTTCCTCAATGAGCAGTTCTTC
>-|-|TRBV30|TRBJ2-4
CAWSTKTNYGAKNIQYF
TGTGCCTGGAGTACAAAGACTAACTACGGGGCCAAAAACATTCAGTACTTC
>TRBD2|-|TRBV29-1|TRBJ2-1
CSGGPGLAGGLYNEQFF
TGCAGCGGTGGACCCGGACTAGCGGGGGGGCTGTACAATGAGCAGTTCTTC
>-|-|TRBV2|TRBJ2-7
CASSEVLTYEQYF
TGTGCCAGCAGTGAAGTTCTTACCTACGAGCAGTACTTC
>TRBD1|-|TRBV30|TRBJ1-1
CAPQGEVTEAFF
TGTGCCCCACAGGGGGAGGTCACTGAAGCTTTCTTT
>TRBD2|few|TRBV15|TRBJ2-5
CATSSLGGRQETQYF
TGTGCCACCAGCAGTCTCGGGGGGAGGCAAGAGACCCAGTACTTC
>-|-|TRBV6-5|TRBJ2-1
CASSPQGYNEQFF
TGTGCCAGCAGTCCGCAGGGTTACAATGAGCAGTTCTTC
>-|-|TRBV30|TRBJ1-4
CAWTSARSKGSNEKLFF
TGTGCCTGGACCTCGGCTCGCTCTAAGGGGTCTAATGAAAAACTGTTTTTT
>-|-|TRBV5-1|TRBJ2-7
CASSLAASAGISYEQYF
TGCGCCAGCAGCTTGGCCGCAAGCGCCGGGATAAGCTACGAGCAGTACTTC